This entry features one T cell receptor beta chain sequence. The data were obtained in a study of OX40 agonist ivuxolimab in advanced cancers. Study-level information: The dose-escalation cohort was roughly 83% male, with a mean age of around 60 years, ranging about 23 to 79.

Method: immunoSEQ multiplex PCR; TCRdb's copy keeps in-frame clones and lacks some. The data contain roughly 93,000 clones, roughly four fifths of them singletons. V lost 9 bases to trimming and J lost 0 bases, with 16 bases between them. The CDR3 loop spans 16 amino acids. Germline assignment: CDR1 SGHTS and CDR2 YDEGEE. The source was CD4+ or CD8+ T cells sorted from blood, collected in a trial of the OX40 agonist ivuxolimab. The V call is TRBV5-8, the J call TRBJ1-6, with TRBD1 as a possible D gene (5 bases). This TCR derives from an adult with an advanced solid tumor such as melanoma, head and neck, liver or kidney cancer. CDR3 nucleotide sequence: TGTGCCACCACGGGGGTAGCTAGCTCCTATAATTCACCCCTCCACTTT. It codes for CATTGVASSYNSPLHF.